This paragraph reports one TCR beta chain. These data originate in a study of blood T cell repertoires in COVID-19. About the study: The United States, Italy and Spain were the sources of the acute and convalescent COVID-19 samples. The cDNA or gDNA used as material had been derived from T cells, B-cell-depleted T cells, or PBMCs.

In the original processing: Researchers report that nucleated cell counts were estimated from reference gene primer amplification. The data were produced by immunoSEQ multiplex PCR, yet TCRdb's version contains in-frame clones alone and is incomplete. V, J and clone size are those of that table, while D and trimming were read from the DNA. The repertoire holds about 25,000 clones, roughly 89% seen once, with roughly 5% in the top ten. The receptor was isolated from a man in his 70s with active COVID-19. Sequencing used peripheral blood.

CDR3 protein: CASSPGAGGRSTEAFF. CDR3 DNA sequence: TGTGCCAGTAGTCCAGGGGCAGGGGGTCGGAGCACTGAAGCTTTCTTT. The V gene is TRBV19, the J gene TRBJ1-1, with 7 bases fitting TRBD1. Germline V gene data show CDR1 as LNHDA and CDR2 as SQIVND (reference sequence). Trimming cost V 5 bases and J 4 bases; bases outside gene matches: 13. This CDR3 region has 16 residues. The whole variable domain, remainder taken from reference TRBV19 and TRBJ1-1, is DGGITQSPKYLFRKEGQNVTLSCEQNLNHDAMYWYRQDPGQGLRLIYYSQIVNDFQKGDIAEGYSVSREKKESFPLTVTSAQKNPTAFYLCASSPGAGGRSTEAFFGQGTRLTVV.